Listed below are T cell receptor beta chains from one sample, sequenced in a study of blood T cells in healthy people across ages. TCRdb re-analysed the 5' RACE reads in MiXCR, keeping a single row per CDR3 protein. The sample holds about 1,500,000 distinct CDR3 sequences, roughly 40% seen once. Sequenced input: blood. These receptors were collected from a woman aged 18-29 years in good health. Both conserved end residues are part of each CDR3. A D gene is named only where the DNA matches it firmly. Clone size is given for some rows only: seen once, a few or many times, or a class if the clone is expanded.

J gene: TRBJ2-1; V gene: TRBV10-3; clone size: -; D gene: -; CDR3 DNA: TGTGCCATCAGTGATTTGGGGGCGGAGGATGAGCAGTTCTTC; CDR3 protein: CAISDLGAEDEQFF
J gene: TRBJ2-4; V gene: TRBV28; clone size: -; D gene: -; CDR3 DNA: TGTGCCAGCAGTGTCCTATGGGGGGACGCCCAGTACTTC; CDR3 protein: CASSVLWGDAQYF
J gene: TRBJ2-4; V gene: TRBV3-1; clone size: -; D gene: -; CDR3 DNA: TGTGCCAGCAGCCCTCAGGGGCTAATAGCCAAAAACATTCGGTACTTC; CDR3 protein: CASSPQGLIAKNIRYF
J gene: TRBJ2-3; V gene: TRBV6-5; clone size: -; D gene: -; CDR3 DNA: TGTGCCAGCAGTTACACCCACCCCCGGACCCTACGTTCTGAGTATTTT; CDR3 protein: CASSYTHPRTLRSEYF
J gene: TRBJ1-1; V gene: TRBV7-9; clone size: few; D gene: -; CDR3 DNA: TGTGCCAGCAGTCCTGGGGAGACACACCTGAACACTGAAGCTTTCTTT; CDR3 protein: CASSPGETHLNTEAFF
J gene: TRBJ2-3; V gene: TRBV12-3/TRBV12-4; clone size: -; D gene: -; CDR3 DNA: TGTGCCAGCAGTTCCGCCACAGGGACAGATACGCAGTATTTT; CDR3 protein: CASSSATGTDTQYF
J gene: TRBJ1-2; V gene: TRBV5-6; clone size: -; D gene: TRBD1; CDR3 DNA: TGTGCCAGCAGCTTCGACGACAGGGGGCACGGCTACACCTTC; CDR3 protein: CASSFDDRGHGYTF
J gene: TRBJ1-2; V gene: TRBV6-1; clone size: -; D gene: -; CDR3 DNA: TGTGCCGCCAGACAGGTGAGCGATGGCTACACCTTC; CDR3 protein: CAARQVSDGYTF
J gene: TRBJ1-6; V gene: TRBV7-2; clone size: -; D gene: -; CDR3 DNA: TGTGCCAGCAGCTTAGTTCCCCAGGGTACTTCACCCCTCCACTTT; CDR3 protein: CASSLVPQGTSPLHF
J gene: TRBJ1-2; V gene: TRBV11-2; clone size: few; D gene: -; CDR3 DNA: TGTGCCAGCAGCTTTGGAACACCCGAGGGCACCTTC; CDR3 protein: CASSFGTPEGTF
J gene: TRBJ1-1; V gene: TRBV4-1; clone size: -; D gene: -; CDR3 DNA: TGCGCCAGCAGCCTCCCAGGTTACGCTGAAGCTTTCTTT; CDR3 protein: CASSLPGYAEAFF
J gene: TRBJ2-7; V gene: TRBV6-8; clone size: many; D gene: TRBD1; CDR3 DNA: TGTGCCAGCAGCCTATCGTGGGACAGGGTGACCTACGAGCAGTACTTC; CDR3 protein: CASSLSWDRVTYEQYF
J gene: TRBJ2-3; V gene: TRBV6-1; clone size: -; D gene: -; CDR3 DNA: TGTGCCAGCAGTGGCCTGGGGGGAAGAGATACGCAGTATTTT; CDR3 protein: CASSGLGGRDTQYF
J gene: TRBJ1-2; V gene: TRBV25-1; clone size: -; D gene: TRBD1; CDR3 DNA: TGTGCCAGCAGTGATCTGACAGGGGGGGTTTATGGCTACACCTTC; CDR3 protein: CASSDLTGGVYGYTF
J gene: TRBJ2-3; V gene: TRBV18; clone size: once; D gene: TRBD1; CDR3 DNA: TGTGCCAGCTCACCACTCACAGGGGCCACAGATACGCAGTATTTT; CDR3 protein: CASSPLTGATDTQYF
J gene: TRBJ2-2; V gene: TRBV6-1; clone size: -; D gene: TRBD1; CDR3 DNA: TGTGCCAGCAGTCCCCGTTGGACAGGGGGCGATACCGGGGAGCTGTTTTTT; CDR3 protein: CASSPRWTGGDTGELFF
J gene: TRBJ2-1; V gene: TRBV29-1; clone size: -; D gene: -; CDR3 DNA: TGCAGCGTTGAGTATTCTTATATGTACCAAGAGACCCAGTTCTTC; CDR3 protein: CSVEYSYMYQETQFF